This passage covers 28 T cell receptor beta chains from one sample sequenced in a study of Ad26.COV2.S vaccination and SARS-CoV-2 variants. Treatment indicated: some 19 received Ad26.COV2.S at low or high dose, single or two shots; several received placebo; per-sample allocation not given. Sample collection was performed on day 63 after the first vaccine or placebo injection. Sequencing was performed with immunoSEQ multiplex PCR; in TCRdb, only in-frame clones are kept and a portion is missing. Among 500,000 or so clones listed, roughly 89% were seen once. The sample in question was peripheral blood, obtained in a trial of Ad26.COV2.S vaccine versus placebo. The receptors come from a person aged 18-65 years who received the Ad26.COV2.S COVID-19 vaccine or a placebo.

Note on this clone: Other nucleotide sequences from this sample produce the same CDR3. V usage is TRBV5-6 and J usage is TRBJ2-7; D ambiguous. Germline V gives CDR1 SGHDT, CDR2 YYEEEE. The CDR3 has 12 residues. V gave up 3 bases and J gave up 2 bases, with 6 bases separating them. As DNA, the CDR3 is TGTGCCAGCAGCTCGCCAACCTACGAGCAGTACTTC. It specifies CASSSPTYEQYF.

This chain links TRBV4-2 with TRBJ1-1, with unresolved D. V lost 4 bases and J 8 bases, leaving 14 bases between the germline ends. This CDR3 has 13 residues. Germline V CDR1 and CDR2: LGHNA, YNFKEQ. In DNA, the CDR3 is TGTGCCAGCAGCCGAGAGGGATGGAGCGAAGCTTTCTTT. This encodes CASSREGWSEAFF.

Remarks on this clone: The sample holds other DNA sequences that translate to the same CDR3. The chain couples TRBV20-1 to TRBJ2-5, with D possibly being TRBD2 (5 bases). In germline, CDR1 is DFQATT, CDR2 SNEGSKA (reference sequence). The CDR3 has 11 amino acids. V lost 6 bases, J lost 5 bases, and 10 bases lay in between. CDR3: CSARGAETQYF. CDR3 nucleotide sequence: TGCAGTGCACGGGGAGCGGAGACCCAGTACTTC.

The chain links TRBV11-2 to TRBJ2-1, with 9 bases that match TRBD1. The germline V gene encodes CDR1 SGHAT and CDR2 FQNNGV. V shed 6 bases and J 7 bases; nucleotides not matched to a gene: 10. There are 15 residues in the CDR3. This CDR3 reads CASSRDRASGNEQFF. DNA for the CDR3: TGTGCCAGCAGTCGGGACAGGGCCTCTGGGAATGAGCAGTTCTTC.

This clone was seen only a few times. This rearrangement joins TRBV7-8 to TRBJ2-1; D is undetermined. CDR1 and CDR2 from the germline V gene are SGHVS and FQNEAQ. Trimming shortened V by 3 bases and J by 8 bases, and 5 bases separated the two germline ends. This CDR3 contains 11 residues. CDR3 DNA sequence: TGTGCCAGCAGCTTTGGGGATGAGCAGTTCTTC. Translation gives CASSFGDEQFF.

The rearrangement links TRBV12-5 to TRBJ2-2, with a possible D match to TRBD1 (7 bases). Germline V gene sequence: CDR1 LGHNT, CDR2 FRNRAP. Trimming removed 6 bases at V and 8 bases at J, with 25 bases between. The length of the CDR3 is 17 residues. The DNA of the CDR3 is TGTGCTAGTGGCCCTCTTCGCGGGGCAGGGGGGACGGGGGAGCTGTTTTTT. Amino acid sequence: CASGPLRGAGGTGELFF.

The chain uses TRBV12-3 or TRBV12-4 and TRBJ1-1; 7 nucleotides line up with TRBD1. There are 12 residues in the CDR3. After removal of 2 bases from V and 7 bases from J, the junction contained 1 base not matched to a gene. CDR3 bases: TGTGCCAGCAGTTTAACAGGGGTTGAAGCTTTCTTT. It specifies CASSLTGVEAFF.

V is TRBV5-1 and J is TRBJ2-1, with 7 bases identical to TRBD2. The CDR3 has 16 amino acids. The germline gives CDR1 SGHRS, CDR2 YFSETQ. Unmatched junction bases numbered 8, after V lost 0 bases and J lost 5 bases. DNA for the CDR3: TGCGCCAGCAGCTTGGCGGGGGGTTGGGGGAACAATGAGCAGTTCTTC. Protein: CASSLAGGWGNNEQFF.

V is TRBV28 and J is TRBJ1-6, with no clear D. CDR1 and CDR2 from the germline V gene are MDHEN and SYDVKM. This CDR3 has 12 amino acids. V was cut by 5 bases and J by 7 bases, with 6 bases left in between. The CDR3 region has the DNA TGTGCCAGCAGTCGCATGAATTCACCCCTCCACTTT. The encoded protein is CASSRMNSPLHF.

V usage is TRBV30 and J usage is TRBJ1-1; D is unresolved. V gave up 1 base and J gave up 7 bases, with 4 bases separating them. The CDR3 contains 10 residues. Germline V gene data show CDR1 as GTSNPN and CDR2 as SVGIG (reference sequence). The CDR3 nucleotides are TGTGCCTGGAGTGGGGTTGAAGCTTTCTTT. It is translated as CAWSGVEAFF.

The rearrangement links TRBV7-2 to TRBJ2-3; TRBD2 matches 8 bases. This CDR3 has 16 amino acids. J was trimmed by 3 bases and V by 5 bases; bases with no gene match: 10. Per the germline V gene, CDR1 is SGHTA and CDR2 is FQGNSA. The CDR3 reads CASSPTRIAGTDTQYF. CDR3 DNA sequence: TGTGCCAGCAGCCCAACCAGGATAGCGGGAACAGATACGCAGTATTTT.

This chain links TRBV6-5 with TRBJ2-5, with D possibly being TRBD1 (7 bases). The length of the CDR3 is 14 residues. CDR1 MNHEY and CDR2 SVGAGI come from the germline V gene. The V end was cut by 5 bases, the J end by 4 bases, with 14 bases between. CDR3 protein: CASSKSQGGETQYF. The CDR3 DNA reads TGTGCCAGCAGTAAAAGTCAGGGGGGAGAGACCCAGTACTTC.

This rearrangement joins TRBV3-1 (or the pseudogene TRBV3-2) to TRBJ2-3; D is possibly TRBD2 (5 bases). V shed 1 base and J shed 4 bases, with 6 bases lying between them. This CDR3 is built from 13 residues. Per the germline V gene, CDR1 is LGHDT and CDR2 is YNNKEL (reference sequence). DNA for the CDR3: TGTGCCAGCAGCCAAGCAGCGGCAGATACGCAGTATTTT. Amino acids: CASSQAAADTQYF.

The chain recombines TRBV13 with TRBJ2-1; D may be TRBD1 or TRBD2 (7 bases each). This CDR3 is 17 amino acids long. The germline gives CDR1 PRHDT, CDR2 FYEKMQ (reference sequence). V was cut by 0 bases and J by 0 bases, with 12 bases left in between. CDR3 sequence: CASSLGGEGASYNEQFF. The DNA for the CDR3 is TGTGCCAGCAGCTTAGGCGGGGAGGGGGCCTCCTACAATGAGCAGTTCTTC.

This clone was seen only once. The V call is TRBV12-3 or TRBV12-4, the J call TRBJ2-7; D gene ambiguous. This CDR3 region has 11 residues. The germline V and J ends were trimmed by 2 bases and 4 bases, with 3 bases remaining between them. The CDR3 DNA is TGTGCCAGCAGTTTACTTTACGAGCAGTACTTC. Translation gives CASSLLYEQYF.

The chain is built from TRBV27 and TRBJ1-2; a weak D match, TRBD1 (5 bases). CDR3 length: 16 amino acids. The germline CDR1 and CDR2 sequences are MNHEY and SMNVEV (reference sequence). V dropped 2 bases and J dropped 8 bases, with 21 bases sitting between them. The DNA of the CDR3 is TGTGCCAGCAGTTTACTAGTTGCAGGGAGAGCCAGAGGCTACACCTTC. Its protein is CASSLLVAGRARGYTF.

The CDR3 loop is CASSYVMGRDFGQGYQPQHF. CDR3 DNA: TGTGCCAGCAGCTATGTCATGGGACGCGACTTCGGACAGGGGTATCAGCCCCAGCATTTT. The J gene is TRBJ1-5, the V gene TRBV6-2 or TRBV6-3; the match to TRBD1 covers 9 bases. V lost 6 bases, J lost 5 bases, and 23 bases stayed unmatched. Germline loops: CDR1 MNHEY, CDR2 SVGEGT. This CDR3 region has 20 residues.

The J gene is TRBJ2-7, the V gene TRBV7-9; unclear D gene. The CDR3 has 11 amino acids. CDR1 SEHNR and CDR2 FQNEAQ come from the germline V gene (reference sequence). V lost 5 bases to trimming and J lost 10 bases, with 12 bases between them. CDR3 coding DNA: TGTGCCAGCAGCCGCGTAGTAGCTCAGTACTTC. As protein: CASSRVVAQYF.

The chain has TRBV5-1 and TRBJ2-5, with 7 bases lining up with TRBD1. Germline V gene data show CDR1 as SGHRS and CDR2 as YFSETQ. Trimming removed 0 bases from V and 7 bases from J; junction bases left unmatched: 9. CDR3 length: 15 amino acids. The CDR3 loop is CASSLATGNARTQYF. CDR3 DNA: TGCGCCAGCAGCTTGGCGACAGGGAACGCCCGGACCCAGTACTTC.

The chain is built from TRBV7-2 and TRBJ2-3; 8 positions match TRBD1. The CDR3 is made up of 15 amino acids. Germline assignment: CDR1 SGHTA and CDR2 FQGNSA. Trimming took 5 bases from V and 1 from J; bases not matched to a gene: 5. CDR3 region: CASSQDRGRTDTQYF. DNA of the CDR3: TGTGCCAGCAGCCAAGACAGGGGACGCACAGATACGCAGTATTTT.

The chain uses TRBV7-9 and TRBJ1-1; D ambiguous. This CDR3 is 15 amino acids long. The V and J ends lost 4 bases and 6 bases respectively, with 18 bases between them. In germline, CDR1 is SEHNR, CDR2 FQNEAQ (reference sequence). The DNA of the CDR3 is TGTGCCAGCAGCTCCGTAACTGGAGACCTAGCTGAAGCTTTCTTT. This translates into CASSSVTGDLAEAFF. Filled out from reference TRBV7-9 and TRBJ1-1, the complete variable domain reads DTGVSQNPRHKITKRGQNVTFRCDPISEHNRLYWYRQTLGQGPEFLTYFQNEAQLEKSRLLSDRFSAERPKGSFSTLEIQRTEQGDSAMYLCASSSVTGDLAEAFFGQGTRLTVV.

This chain uses TRBV30 with TRBJ2-6; TRBD1 or TRBD2 may be the D gene (5 bases each). V gave up 0 bases and J gave up 0 bases, with 9 bases separating them. Germline V CDR1 and CDR2: GTSNPN, SVGIG (reference sequence). CDR3 size: 16 residues. CDR3 nucleotide sequence: TGTGCCTGGAGTGTATGGGGGAGCTCTGGGGCCAACGTCCTGACTTTC. Its translation: CAWSVWGSSGANVLTF.

This clone was detected only once. The genes are TRBV4-1 and TRBJ2-7; 10 nucleotides match TRBD2. CDR3 length: 16 amino acids. Germline lookup yields CDR1 MGHRA and CDR2 YSYEKL. The J segment lost 3 bases and the V segment lost 1 base, leaving 6 bases of the junction unmatched. The CDR3 sequence: CASSQAGTSVIYEQYF. The CDR3 bases are TGCGCCAGCAGCCAAGCTGGGACTAGCGTCATCTACGAGCAGTACTTC.

V usage is TRBV6-6 and J usage is TRBJ2-7; 8 bases line up with TRBD1. The CDR3 runs 13 residues. The trim removed 2 bases at V and 11 bases at J, leaving 8 bases unmatched. In germline, CDR1 is MNHNY, CDR2 SVGAGI (reference sequence). The CDR3 DNA is TGTGCCAGCAGTTACAGGGACAGGAGAAAAGAGTACTTC. Protein: CASSYRDRRKEYF.

CDR3 protein: CASSLGLAGVGEQFF. The CDR3, as DNA: TGTGCCAGCAGCTTAGGACTAGCGGGAGTGGGTGAGCAGTTCTTC. The rearrangement joins TRBV11-2 to TRBJ2-1; TRBD2 matches 12 bases. Losses at the gene ends were 1 base for V and 9 bases for J; bases not matched to a gene: 4. Germline lookup yields CDR1 SGHAT and CDR2 FQNNGV. The CDR3 runs 15 residues.

CDR3 bases: TGTGCCTGGGGTCTAGATACGCAGTATTTT. Translated: CAWGLDTQYF. This chain links TRBV30 with TRBJ2-3; D unclear. Per the germline V gene, CDR1 is GTSNPN and CDR2 is SVGIG (reference sequence). The CDR3 covers 10 residues. The V end lost 5 bases, the J end lost 5 bases, and 5 bases lay between the germline ends.

This chain uses TRBV10-3 with TRBJ1-3; D is unclear. The CDR3 has 13 residues. Germline V gene lookup returns CDR1 ENHRY and CDR2 SYGVKD. Trimming pared 11 bases from V and 0 bases from J, leaving 11 bases between. CDR3 bases: TGTGCCTCGACACCTACCTCTGGAAACACCATATATTTT. Protein product: CASTPTSGNTIYF.

The chain links TRBV20-1 to TRBJ1-1; D is possibly TRBD1 (5 bases). CDR1 and CDR2 (germline): DFQATT, SNEGSKA (reference sequence). This CDR3 spans 11 amino acids. CDR3 sequence (DNA): TGCAGGCCGGGTGGGGGGACTGAAGCTTTCTTT. It is translated as CRPGGGTEAFF.